One and the same sample provided the 11 T cell receptor beta chains below, sequenced in a study of tumor and adjacent non-tumor tissue in lung cancer (dated by TCRdb to 2016 to 2019). The method was multiplex PCR. Sequencing instrument: Illumina HiSeq 2500. Following protocols modified from ARM-PCR, the researchers constructed TCRbeta libraries through three rounds of nested PCR with primers (Table S4). The public reads were reanalyzed by TCRdb: fastp trimming at Q25, MiXCR alignment, in-frame beta chains only. Every distinct CDR3 protein forms one entry, paired with its most common genes and DNA. The sample table shows about 68,000 distinct CDR3 sequences, and 50% to 60% are seen once. Around 20% of the sample comes from the top ten. RNA was extracted from bulk unsorted tissue and checked for quality with a NanoDrop ND-1000 and an Agilent 2100. The specimen was lung tumor tissue. The receptor set was obtained from a man aged 45-65 years with non-small cell lung cancer.

The genes are TRBV29-1 and TRBJ2-3; unclear D gene. V was shortened by 4 bases and J by 4 bases, with 18 bases between the two germline ends. Germline V lookup: CDR1 SQVTM, CDR2 ANQGSEA. The CDR3 consists of 15 residues. The CDR3 DNA follows: TGCAGCGTTGTAAAGCAGGAGACGTTCCCAGATACGCAGTATTTT. Amino acids: CSVVKQETFPDTQYF.

Concerning this clonotype itself: It may be a read error: a sequence one base away is much more abundant. The V gene is TRBV6-2 or TRBV6-3, the J gene TRBJ2-7, with D maybe TRBD2 (5 bases). The germline V gene encodes CDR1 MNHEY and CDR2 SVGEGT. Trimming shortened V by 7 bases and J by 6 bases, and 22 bases separated the two germline ends. This CDR3 is built from 15 residues. CDR3 in DNA: TGTGCCAGCACCTCGTCTAGGACTCACAGTTTCGAGCAGTACTTC. This encodes CASTSSRTHSFEQYF.

Details on this clonotype: A read error is likely, as this CDR3 ends without the conserved phenylalanine or tryptophan. V usage is TRBV11-1 and J usage is TRBJ1-1; TRBD1 agrees at 10 bases. The germline gives CDR1 SGHAT, CDR2 FQDESV (reference sequence). The CDR3 loop spans 13 amino acids. CDR3 bases: TGTATCAGCAGCCCCGGGACAGGGGATGAAGCTTTCTTA. Protein: CISSPGTGDEAFL.

Concerning this clonotype: A much larger clonotype is one base distant, so this may be a read error. Here the CDR3 DNA reads TGTGCCAGCAGTTTAGGGCCTGGCGGGAGCACATATACGCAGTATTTT. Translating it yields CASSLGPGGSTYTQYF. The chain recombines TRBV12-3 or TRBV12-4 with TRBJ2-3; 7 nucleotides line up with TRBD2. The CDR3 runs 16 residues.

This clonotype was seen only a few times. Since a much larger clone is just one base distant, this may be a read error. The chain carries TRBV4-2 and TRBJ2-7; D may be TRBD1 (5 bases). Germline CDR1 reads LGHNA; CDR2 reads YNFKEQ. The CDR3 is made up of 15 amino acids. Here the CDR3 DNA reads TGTGTCAGCAGCCAAGTGGGGTCAGGGCCAGAAGAGCAGTACTTC. Translation: CVSSQVGSGPEEQYF.

This clonotype occurred many times. This rearrangement joins TRBV28 to TRBJ1-6, with D uncertain. CDR3 length equals 15 residues. The V end lost 7 bases, the J end lost 7 bases, and 17 bases lay between the germline ends. Looked up from germline, CDR1 is MDHEN and CDR2 is SYDVKM. The CDR3 protein is CASTKTLRNNSPLHF. In DNA, the CDR3 is TGTGCCAGCACCAAAACGCTCAGAAACAATTCACCCCTCCACTTT.

Concerning this clonotype itself: An end of the junction does not agree with germline; a read error may underlie this. This chain joins TRBV11-2 and TRBJ2-3; D tentatively reads TRBD1 or TRBD2 (5 bases each). CDR1 is SGHAT and CDR2 is FQNNGV in the germline V gene. The length of the CDR3 is 14 residues. As DNA, the CDR3 is TGTGCCAGCAGCATACCGGGACGGGCAGATATGCAGTATTTT. Protein: CASSIPGRADMQYF.

CDR3 amino acids: CASSLALPNEKLFF. The CDR3 bases are TGCGCCAGCAGCTTGGCCCTACCTAATGAAAAACTGTTTTTT. The chain employs TRBV5-1 and TRBJ1-4; D not certain. Trimming removed 0 bases at V and 3 bases at J, with 6 bases between. The CDR3 contains 14 residues. CDR1 SGHRS and CDR2 YFSETQ come from the germline V gene.

Concerning this clonotype itself: A read error may explain this, as a much larger clone is one base away. The V and J genes are TRBV5-6 and TRBJ2-2, with D possibly TRBD1 on 5 matching bases. The CDR3 loop spans 15 amino acids. Germline V gene lookup returns CDR1 SGHDT and CDR2 YYEEEE. Trimming pared 2 bases from V and 4 bases from J, leaving 12 bases between. CDR3 DNA sequence: TGTGCCAGCAGCTTTCAGGGTCATGGCACCGGGGAGCTGTTTTTT. It is translated as CASSFQGHGTGELFF.

The chain uses TRBV6-6 and TRBJ2-7; D possibly corresponds to TRBD2 (6 bases). CDR3 length: 19 residues. Trimming pared 7 bases from V and 4 bases from J, leaving 32 bases between. Per germline, CDR1 MNHNY and CDR2 SVGAGI (reference sequence). CDR3 bases: TGTGCCAGCACAAAATACCTCGGGAACAGCGGCGCTAGCGTATACGAGCAGTACTTC. This gives the protein CASTKYLGNSGASVYEQYF.

V is TRBV5-1 and J is TRBJ1-6; a possible D gene is TRBD1 (6 bases). Between the trimmed V and J ends, which lost 5 bases and 0 bases, there was a span of 12 bases. From germline, CDR1 is SGHRS and CDR2 YFSETQ. This CDR3 comprises 16 residues. In DNA, the CDR3 is TGCGCCAGCAGATGGGACACCAGCTCCTATAATTCACCCCTCCACTTT. Protein: CASRWDTSSYNSPLHF.